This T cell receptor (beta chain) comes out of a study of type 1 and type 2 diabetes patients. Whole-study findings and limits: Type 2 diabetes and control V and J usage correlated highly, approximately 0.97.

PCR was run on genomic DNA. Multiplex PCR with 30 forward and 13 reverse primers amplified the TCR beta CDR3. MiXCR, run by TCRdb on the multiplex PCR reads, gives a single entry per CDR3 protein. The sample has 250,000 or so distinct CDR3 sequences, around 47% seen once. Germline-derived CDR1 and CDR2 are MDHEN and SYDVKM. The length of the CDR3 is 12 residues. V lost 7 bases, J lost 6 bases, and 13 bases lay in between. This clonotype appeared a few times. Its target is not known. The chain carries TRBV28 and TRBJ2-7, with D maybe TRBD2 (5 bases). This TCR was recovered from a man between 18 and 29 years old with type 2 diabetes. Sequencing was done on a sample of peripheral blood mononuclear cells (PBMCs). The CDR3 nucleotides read TGTGCCAGCAACATCCCGGGGAGCGAGCAGTACTTC. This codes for CASNIPGSEQYF. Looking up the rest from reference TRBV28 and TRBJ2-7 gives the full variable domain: DVKVTQSSRYLVKRTGEKVFLECVQDMDHENMFWYRQDPGLGLRLIYFSYDVKMKEKGDIPEGYSVSREKKERFSLILESASTNQTSMYLCASNIPGSEQYFGPGTRLTVT.